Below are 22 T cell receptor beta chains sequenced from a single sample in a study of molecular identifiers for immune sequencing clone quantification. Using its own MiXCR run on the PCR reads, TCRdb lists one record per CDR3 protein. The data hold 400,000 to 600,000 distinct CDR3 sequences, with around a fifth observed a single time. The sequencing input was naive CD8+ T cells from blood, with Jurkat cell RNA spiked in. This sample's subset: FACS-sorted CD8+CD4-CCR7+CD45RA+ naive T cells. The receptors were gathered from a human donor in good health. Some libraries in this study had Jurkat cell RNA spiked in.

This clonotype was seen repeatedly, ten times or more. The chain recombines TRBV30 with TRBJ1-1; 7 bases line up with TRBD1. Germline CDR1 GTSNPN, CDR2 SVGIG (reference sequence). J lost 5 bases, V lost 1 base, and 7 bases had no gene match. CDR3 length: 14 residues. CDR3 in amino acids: CAWSGEGARTEAFF. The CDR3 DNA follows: TGTGCCTGGAGTGGAGAGGGGGCGCGGACTGAAGCTTTCTTT.

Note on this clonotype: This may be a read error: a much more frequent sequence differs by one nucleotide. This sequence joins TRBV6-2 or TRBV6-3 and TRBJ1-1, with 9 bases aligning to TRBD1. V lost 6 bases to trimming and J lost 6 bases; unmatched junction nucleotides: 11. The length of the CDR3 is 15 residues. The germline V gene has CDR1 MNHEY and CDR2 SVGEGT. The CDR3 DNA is TGTGCCAGCAGCTATGGGGACAGGGCGTATGCTGAAGCTTTCTTT. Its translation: CASSYGDRAYAEAFF.

CDR3 bases: TGTGCCAGCAGCTTTGGGGGGTCGGAAGTCAACAATGAGCAGTTCTTC. Translating it yields CASSFGGSEVNNEQFF. This chain uses TRBV11-3 with TRBJ2-1; TRBD2 might be the D (6 bases). Trimming took 3 bases from V and 5 from J, leaving 17 bases between them. Germline assignment: CDR1 SGHNT and CDR2 YENEEA. The CDR3 has 16 residues.

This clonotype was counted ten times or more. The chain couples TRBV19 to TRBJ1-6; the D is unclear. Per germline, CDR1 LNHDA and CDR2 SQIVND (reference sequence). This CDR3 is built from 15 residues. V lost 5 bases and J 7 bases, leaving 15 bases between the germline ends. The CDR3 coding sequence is TGTGCCAGTAGTTGGTCAGCCCTCACCAATTCACCCCTCCACTTT. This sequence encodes CASSWSALTNSPLHF. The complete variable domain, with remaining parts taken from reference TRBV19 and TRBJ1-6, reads DGGITQSPKYLFRKEGQNVTLSCEQNLNHDAMYWYRQDPGQGLRLIYYSQIVNDFQKGDIAEGYSVSREKKESFPLTVTSAQKNPTAFYLCASSWSALTNSPLHFGNGTRLTVT.

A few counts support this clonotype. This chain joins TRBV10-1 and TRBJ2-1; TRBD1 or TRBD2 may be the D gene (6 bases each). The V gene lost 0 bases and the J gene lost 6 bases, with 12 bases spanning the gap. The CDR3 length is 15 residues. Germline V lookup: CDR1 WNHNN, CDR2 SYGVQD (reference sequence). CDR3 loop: CASSESGAGPNEQFF. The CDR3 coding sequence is TGCGCCAGCAGTGAGTCGGGGGCGGGGCCCAATGAGCAGTTCTTC.

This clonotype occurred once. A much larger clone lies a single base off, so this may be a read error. Written as DNA, the CDR3 is TGTGCCGGCAGCTTGTCGGGCGACTACGAGCAGTACTTC. It specifies CAGSLSGDYEQYF. V is TRBV5-3 and J is TRBJ2-7; D remains unclear. TRBV5-3 is marked as an open reading frame, function uncertain. This CDR3 has 13 residues. The V end lost 10 bases, the J end lost 3 bases, and 17 bases lay between the germline ends.

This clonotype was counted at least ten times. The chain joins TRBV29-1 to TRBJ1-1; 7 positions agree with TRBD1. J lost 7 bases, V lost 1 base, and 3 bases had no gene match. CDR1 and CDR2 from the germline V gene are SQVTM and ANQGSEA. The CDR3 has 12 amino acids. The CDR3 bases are TGCAGCGTTGAAGGTCAGGGGGGTGAAGCTTTCTTT. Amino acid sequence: CSVEGQGGEAFF.

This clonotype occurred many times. CDR3 nucleotide sequence: TGTGCCAGTAGTACCTCCGTACAGGGCTATATTGAAAAACTGTTTTTT. Its protein product is CASSTSVQGYIEKLFF. The chain uses TRBV19 and TRBJ1-4, with D maybe TRBD1 (6 bases). CDR3 size: 16 residues. CDR1 LNHDA and CDR2 SQIVND come from the germline V gene (reference sequence). V was trimmed by 4 bases and J by 7 bases, leaving 19 bases between them. The whole variable domain, remainder taken from reference TRBV19 and TRBJ1-4, is DGGITQSPKYLFRKEGQNVTLSCEQNLNHDAMYWYRQDPGQGLRLIYYSQIVNDFQKGDIAEGYSVSREKKESFPLTVTSAQKNPTAFYLCASSTSVQGYIEKLFFGSGTQLSVL.

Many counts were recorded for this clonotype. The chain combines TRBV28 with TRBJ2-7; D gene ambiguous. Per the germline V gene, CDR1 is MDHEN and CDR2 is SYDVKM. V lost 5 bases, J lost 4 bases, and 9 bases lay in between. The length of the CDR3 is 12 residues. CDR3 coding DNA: TGTGCCAGCAGTCCACCCGGGTACGAGCAGTACTTC. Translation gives CASSPPGYEQYF.

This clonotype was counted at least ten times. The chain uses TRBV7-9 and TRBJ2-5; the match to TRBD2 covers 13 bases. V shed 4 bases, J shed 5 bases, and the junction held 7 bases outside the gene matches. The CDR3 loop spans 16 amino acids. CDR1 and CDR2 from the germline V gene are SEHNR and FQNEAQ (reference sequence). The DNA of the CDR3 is TGTGCCAGCAGCTCGCGGACTAGCGGGAGCCTTGAGACCCAGTACTTC. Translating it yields CASSSRTSGSLETQYF.

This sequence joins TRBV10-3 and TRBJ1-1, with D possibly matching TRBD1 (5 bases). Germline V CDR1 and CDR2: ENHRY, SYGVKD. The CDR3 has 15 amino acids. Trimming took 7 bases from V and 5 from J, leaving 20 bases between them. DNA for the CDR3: TGTGCCATCAAAGAACCGACAGCGCCTTGGACTGAAGCTTTCTTT. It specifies CAIKEPTAPWTEAFF.

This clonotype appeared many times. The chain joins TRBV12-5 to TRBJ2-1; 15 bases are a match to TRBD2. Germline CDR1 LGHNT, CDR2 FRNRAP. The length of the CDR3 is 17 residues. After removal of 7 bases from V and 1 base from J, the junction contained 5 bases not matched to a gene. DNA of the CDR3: TGTGCTAGTGCCGGACTAGCGGGGGGGCGGTCCTACAATGAGCAGTTCTTC. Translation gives CASAGLAGGRSYNEQFF.

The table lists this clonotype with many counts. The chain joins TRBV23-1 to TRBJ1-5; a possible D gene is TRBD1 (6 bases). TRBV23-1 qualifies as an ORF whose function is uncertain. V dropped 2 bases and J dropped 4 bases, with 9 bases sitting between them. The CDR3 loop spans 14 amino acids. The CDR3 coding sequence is TGCGCCAGCAGTCAAGGGACAAGGAATCAGCCCCAGCATTTT. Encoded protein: CASSQGTRNQPQHF.

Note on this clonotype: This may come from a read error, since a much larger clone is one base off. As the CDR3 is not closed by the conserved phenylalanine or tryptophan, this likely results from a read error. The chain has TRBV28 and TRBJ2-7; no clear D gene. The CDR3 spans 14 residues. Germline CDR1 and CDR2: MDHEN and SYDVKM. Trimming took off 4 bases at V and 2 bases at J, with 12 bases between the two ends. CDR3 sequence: CASSSRNNPYEQYS. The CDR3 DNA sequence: TGTGCCAGCAGTTCCAGGAACAATCCCTACGAGCAGTACTCC.

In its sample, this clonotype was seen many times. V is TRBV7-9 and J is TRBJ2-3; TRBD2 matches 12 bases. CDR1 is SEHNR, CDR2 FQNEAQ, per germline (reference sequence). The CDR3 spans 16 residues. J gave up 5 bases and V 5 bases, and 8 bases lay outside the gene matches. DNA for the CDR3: TGTGCCAGCAGCAAGACTAGCGGGAGTCGCGGAGATACGCAGTATTTT. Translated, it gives CASSKTSGSRGDTQYF.

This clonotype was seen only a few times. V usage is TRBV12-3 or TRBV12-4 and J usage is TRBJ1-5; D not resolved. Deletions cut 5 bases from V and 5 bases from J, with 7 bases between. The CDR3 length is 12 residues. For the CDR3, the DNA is TGTGCCAGCAGTCACAGCGATCAGCCCCAGCATTTT. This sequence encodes CASSHSDQPQHF.

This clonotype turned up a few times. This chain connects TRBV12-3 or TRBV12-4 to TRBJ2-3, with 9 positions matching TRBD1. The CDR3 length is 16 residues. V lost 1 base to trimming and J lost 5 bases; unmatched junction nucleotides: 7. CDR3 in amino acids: CASSLVRTGALDTQYF. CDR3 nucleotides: TGTGCCAGCAGTTTAGTACGGACAGGGGCCCTAGATACGCAGTATTTT.

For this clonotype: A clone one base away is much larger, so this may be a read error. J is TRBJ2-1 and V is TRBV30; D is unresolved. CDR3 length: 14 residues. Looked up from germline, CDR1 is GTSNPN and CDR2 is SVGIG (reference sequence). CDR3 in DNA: TGTGCCTGGAGGAGCGCCATAGGCCTAAATGAGCAGCTCTTC. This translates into CAWRSAIGLNEQLF.

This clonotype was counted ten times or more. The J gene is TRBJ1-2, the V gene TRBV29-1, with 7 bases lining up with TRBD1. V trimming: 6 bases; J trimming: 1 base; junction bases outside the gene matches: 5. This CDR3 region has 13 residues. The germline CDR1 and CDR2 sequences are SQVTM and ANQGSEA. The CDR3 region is CSVRTGDNYGYTF. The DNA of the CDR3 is TGCAGCGTCAGGACAGGTGATAACTATGGCTACACCTTC.

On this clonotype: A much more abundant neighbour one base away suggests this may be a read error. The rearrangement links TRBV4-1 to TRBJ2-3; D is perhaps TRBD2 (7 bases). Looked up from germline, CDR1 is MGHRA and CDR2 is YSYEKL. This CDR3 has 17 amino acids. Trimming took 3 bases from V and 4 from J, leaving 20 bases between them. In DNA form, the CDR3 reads TGCGCCAGCAGCCAGGGAGGGGAGAACAGGGTTCCAGATACGCAGTATTTT. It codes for CASSQGGENRVPDTQYF.

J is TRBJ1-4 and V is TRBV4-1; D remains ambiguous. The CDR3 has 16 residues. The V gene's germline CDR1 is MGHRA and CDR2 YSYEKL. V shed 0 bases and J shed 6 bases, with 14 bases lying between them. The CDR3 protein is CASSQDRKAQYEKLFF. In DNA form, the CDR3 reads TGCGCCAGCAGCCAAGATCGTAAGGCTCAATATGAAAAACTGTTTTTT.

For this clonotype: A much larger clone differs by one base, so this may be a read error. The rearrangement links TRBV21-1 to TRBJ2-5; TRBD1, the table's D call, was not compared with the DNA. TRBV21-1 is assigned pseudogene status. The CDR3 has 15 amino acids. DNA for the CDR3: TGTGGCAGCAGCAAGAGACAGGTCAATAACGAGACCCAGTACTTC. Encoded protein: CGSSKRQVNNETQYF.